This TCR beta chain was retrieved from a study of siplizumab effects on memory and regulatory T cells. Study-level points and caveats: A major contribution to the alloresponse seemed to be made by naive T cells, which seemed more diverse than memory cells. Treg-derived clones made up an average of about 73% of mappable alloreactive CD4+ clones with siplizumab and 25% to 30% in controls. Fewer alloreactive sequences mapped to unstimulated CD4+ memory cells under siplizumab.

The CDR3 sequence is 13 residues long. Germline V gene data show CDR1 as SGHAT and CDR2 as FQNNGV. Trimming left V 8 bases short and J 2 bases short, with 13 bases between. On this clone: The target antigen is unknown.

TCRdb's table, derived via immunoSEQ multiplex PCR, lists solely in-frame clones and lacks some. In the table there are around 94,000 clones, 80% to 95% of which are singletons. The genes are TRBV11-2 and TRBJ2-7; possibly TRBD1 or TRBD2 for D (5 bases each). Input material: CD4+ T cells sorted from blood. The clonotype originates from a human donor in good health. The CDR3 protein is CASVRERTYEQYF. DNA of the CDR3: TGTGCCAGCGTCAGGGAGAGAACCTACGAGCAGTACTTC.